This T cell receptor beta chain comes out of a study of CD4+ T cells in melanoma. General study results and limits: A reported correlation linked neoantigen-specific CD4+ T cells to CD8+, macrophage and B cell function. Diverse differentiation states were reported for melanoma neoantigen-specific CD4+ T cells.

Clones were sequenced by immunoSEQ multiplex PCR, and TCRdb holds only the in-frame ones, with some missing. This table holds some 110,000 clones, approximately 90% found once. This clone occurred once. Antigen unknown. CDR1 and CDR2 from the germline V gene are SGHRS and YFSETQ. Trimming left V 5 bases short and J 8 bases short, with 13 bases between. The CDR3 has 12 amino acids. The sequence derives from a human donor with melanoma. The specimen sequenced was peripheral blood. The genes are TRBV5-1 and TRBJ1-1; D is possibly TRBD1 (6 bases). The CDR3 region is CASSPTGSEAFF. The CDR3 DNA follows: TGCGCCAGCAGTCCAACAGGGTCCGAAGCTTTCTTT.